These T cell receptor beta chains were read from a single sample in a study of cytomegalovirus exposure and HLA in healthy donors. Some clones are missing from TCRdb's copy, which holds only in-frame ones; the method was immunoSEQ multiplex PCR. The repertoire table contains tens of thousands of clones. Sequencing input: PBMCs. The receptors were sampled from a middle-aged woman in good health and CMV-seropositive. CDR3s include the opening cysteine and the closing phenylalanine or tryptophan. The D gene is left open where the match is weak.

>TRBJ1-1|TRBV5-1|-
CASSVLQGRAFF
TGCGCCAGCAGCGTACTACAGGGTCGAGCTTTCTTT
>TRBJ2-3|TRBV7-6|-
CASSFGALTDTQYF
TGTGCCAGCAGCTTTGGGGCTCTCACAGATACGCAGTATTTT
>TRBJ1-2|TRBV27|-
CASSLLAGYGYTF
TGTGCCAGCAGTTTATTGGCAGGGTATGGCTACACCTTC
>TRBJ1-1|TRBV25-1|TRBD1
CASSDRAGGVGEAFF
TGTGCCAGCAGCGACAGGGCGGGGGGAGTCGGTGAAGCTTTCTTT
>TRBJ2-3|TRBV7-9|TRBD1
CASSPDRALELYTQYF
TGTGCCAGCAGCCCGGACAGGGCCCTTGAGCTGTATACGCAGTATTTT
>TRBJ2-3|TRBV28|-
CASSKTHKQYF
TGTGCCAGCAGCAAGACTCATAAGCAGTATTTT
>TRBJ2-1|TRBV4-1|-
CASRPIGGEQFF
TGCGCCAGCAGGCCCATTGGGGGCGAGCAGTTCTTC
>TRBJ1-3|TRBV4-1|TRBD1
CASSQGGRGRSSGNTIYF
TGCGCCAGCAGCCAAGGGGGCAGGGGGCGAAGCTCTGGAAACACCATATATTTT
>TRBJ2-7|TRBV2|TRBD2
CASKAMTSGSSEQYF
TGTGCCAGCAAAGCCATGACTAGCGGGAGTTCCGAGCAGTACTTC
>TRBJ2-3|TRBV4-1|-
CASSPLQGRVTSTDTQYF
TGCGCCAGCAGCCCCCTCCAGGGTCGAGTTACTAGCACAGATACGCAGTATTTT
>TRBJ1-2|TRBV4-2|-
CASSQGNTQAYGYTF
TGTGCCAGCAGCCAAGGTAATACGCAAGCCTATGGCTACACCTTC
>TRBJ1-5|TRBV19|TRBD1
CASSARQGNQPQHF
TGTGCCAGTAGTGCCCGACAGGGGAATCAGCCCCAGCATTTT
>TRBJ2-7|TRBV9|-
CASSVYPAGEQYF
TGTGCCAGCAGCGTATACCCCGCGGGGGAGCAGTACTTC
>TRBJ1-1|TRBV5-1|-
CASSLVGTTNTEAFF
TGCGCCAGCAGCTTGGTAGGGACAACCAACACTGAAGCTTTCTTT
>TRBJ1-1|TRBV29-1|-
CSVDWQGGTEAFF
TGCAGCGTTGATTGGCAGGGTGGCACTGAAGCTTTCTTT
>TRBJ2-5|TRBV7-2|-
CASSLAGAQETQYF
TGTGCCAGCAGCTTAGCGGGGGCCCAAGAGACCCAGTACTTC
>TRBJ1-1|TRBV9|-
CASSKDTDTEAFF
TGTGCCAGCAGCAAAGACACAGACACTGAAGCTTTCTTT
>TRBJ1-3|TRBV5-4|TRBD1
CASSLGDRGRLGNTIYF
TGTGCCAGCAGCTTGGGTGACAGGGGGCGCCTGGGAAACACCATATATTTT
>TRBJ2-1|TRBV9|TRBD2
CASSERGTSRGEQFF
TGTGCCAGCAGCGAGAGAGGGACTAGCAGGGGTGAGCAGTTCTTC
>TRBJ2-2|TRBV5-6|TRBD2
CASSLGIWGGSTGELFF
TGTGCCAGCAGCTTGGGTATCTGGGGAGGGAGCACCGGGGAGCTGTTTTTT
>TRBJ2-7|TRBV2|-
CASKGEGYEQYF
TGTGCCAGTAAGGGAGAAGGCTACGAGCAGTACTTC
>TRBJ1-3|TRBV19|-
CAVGLFSGNTIYF
TGTGCCGTGGGACTGTTCTCTGGAAACACCATATATTTT
>TRBJ2-1|TRBV19|-
CASSQGLIYYNEQFF
TGTGCCAGTAGTCAGGGCTTGATCTACTACAATGAGCAGTTCTTC
>TRBJ2-7|TRBV5-4|TRBD1
CASSEDRSYEQYF
TGTGCCAGCAGCGAGGACAGGAGCTACGAGCAGTACTTC
>TRBJ2-3|TRBV9|-
CASSFPGTDTQYF
TGTGCCAGCAGCTTCCCAGGCACAGATACGCAGTATTTT
>TRBJ2-7|TRBV6-5|-
CASRGSGGPLSEQYF
TGTGCCAGCAGGGGTAGCGGAGGGCCGCTTAGCGAGCAGTACTTC
>TRBJ2-5|TRBV6-5|TRBD2
CASSLAGVGETQYF
TGTGCCAGCAGCCTAGCGGGAGTGGGAGAGACCCAGTACTTC
>TRBJ2-7|TRBV5-6|TRBD1
CASRLTGIYGSYEQYF
TGTGCCAGCAGGCTGACAGGGATCTATGGCTCCTACGAGCAGTACTTC
>TRBJ2-7|TRBV23-1|-
CASSNPTGEAGYEQYF
TGCGCCAGCTCCAATCCCACAGGGGAGGCGGGCTACGAGCAGTACTTC
>TRBJ1-4|TRBV5-6|-
CASSLRGLNREKLFF
TGTGCCAGCAGCTTGCGCGGACTAAACCGTGAAAAACTGTTTTTT
>TRBJ2-5|TRBV4-1|TRBD2
CASSQWTSQETQYF
TGCGCCAGCAGCCAATGGACTAGCCAAGAGACCCAGTACTTC
>TRBJ2-3|TRBV2|-
CASSELAGNTDTQYF
TGTGCCAGCAGTGAGCTAGCTGGCAACACAGATACGCAGTATTTT
>TRBJ1-1|TRBV18|-
CASSPTVDTEAFF
TGTGCCAGCTCGCCTACCGTGGACACTGAAGCTTTCTTT
>TRBJ2-1|TRBV23-1|TRBD1
CASSRQGADEQFF
TGCGCCAGCAGTCGACAGGGGGCTGATGAGCAGTTCTTC
>TRBJ2-2|TRBV11-2|TRBD2
CASRPVAGVRTGELFF
TGTGCCAGCAGGCCCGTAGCGGGAGTACGTACCGGGGAGCTGTTTTTT
>TRBJ2-6|TRBV18|-
CASPVDIPGANVLTF
TGTGCCAGCCCTGTTGACATTCCTGGGGCCAACGTCCTGACTTTC
>TRBJ1-1|TRBV4-1|-
CASSQELARTEAFF
TGCGCCAGCAGCCAAGAATTGGCGAGGACTGAAGCTTTCTTT
>TRBJ1-1|TRBV4-1|TRBD1
CASSQTGDRYTEAFF
TGCGCCAGCAGTCAAACAGGGGACAGGTACACTGAAGCTTTCTTT
>TRBJ2-5|TRBV4-2|TRBD1
CASSPDQQGDQETQYF
TGTGCCAGCAGCCCAGACCAACAGGGGGACCAAGAGACCCAGTACTTC
>TRBJ2-2|TRBV6-5|TRBD1
CASSWGQGAAAGELFF
TGTGCCAGCAGTTGGGGGCAGGGGGCGGCCGCCGGGGAGCTGTTTTTT
>TRBJ1-2|TRBV2|-
CATALNYGYTF
TGTGCCACCGCGTTAAACTATGGCTACACCTTC
>TRBJ2-5|TRBV6-1|TRBD1
CASSGQGSVTKTQYF
TGTGCCAGCAGCGGACAGGGGAGTGTTACGAAGACCCAGTACTTC
>TRBJ2-7|TRBV13|TRBD2
CASSTSGMAEQYF
TGTGCCAGCAGCACTAGCGGGATGGCGGAGCAGTACTTC